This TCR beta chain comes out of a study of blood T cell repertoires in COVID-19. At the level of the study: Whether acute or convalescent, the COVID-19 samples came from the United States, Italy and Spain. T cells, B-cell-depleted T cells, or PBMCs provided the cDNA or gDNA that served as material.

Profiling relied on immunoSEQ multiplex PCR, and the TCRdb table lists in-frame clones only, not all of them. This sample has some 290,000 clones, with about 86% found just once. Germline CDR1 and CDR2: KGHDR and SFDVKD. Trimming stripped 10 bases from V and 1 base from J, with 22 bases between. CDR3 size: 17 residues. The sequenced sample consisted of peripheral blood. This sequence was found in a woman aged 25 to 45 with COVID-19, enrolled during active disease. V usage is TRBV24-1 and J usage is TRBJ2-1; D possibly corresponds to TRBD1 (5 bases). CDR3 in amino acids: CATEGAIRSISYNEQFF. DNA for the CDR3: TGTGCCACTGAAGGGGCGATCAGGTCGATATCCTACAATGAGCAGTTCTTC.